The 32 T cell receptor beta chains below were found in one sample sequenced in a study of cytomegalovirus exposure and HLA in healthy donors. TCRdb's table, derived via immunoSEQ multiplex PCR, lists solely in-frame clones and lacks some. The sample holds a few hundred thousand clones, about nine tenths seen once. Input material: PBMCs. These receptors all come from a young woman in good health and CMV-seronegative.

This clone was observed a handful of times. V is TRBV30 and J is TRBJ1-2, with D maybe TRBD1 (6 bases). Germline assignment: CDR1 GTSNPN and CDR2 SVGIG (reference sequence). This CDR3 contains 13 residues. The V and J ends lost 6 bases and 5 bases respectively, with 16 bases between them. CDR3 nucleotide sequence: TGTGCCTGTTCTAAGGGGGGGTATTATGGCTACACCTTC. It yields the protein CACSKGGYYGYTF.

The chain combines TRBV5-6 with TRBJ2-5, with 10 positions matching TRBD2. Trimming cost V 3 bases and J 2 bases; bases outside gene matches: 7. The CDR3 length is 16 residues. The V gene's germline CDR1 is SGHDT and CDR2 YYEEEE. CDR3 bases: TGTGCCAGCAGCTATATGGGACTAGCGCATCAAGAGACCCAGTACTTC. Translation: CASSYMGLAHQETQYF.

The chain has TRBV15 and TRBJ2-7, with 12 bases that match TRBD2. The ends lost 1 base at V and 1 base at J; junction bases unmatched: 2. Germline CDR1 reads LNHNV; CDR2 reads YYDKDF (reference sequence). CDR3 length: 16 residues. The CDR3 loop reads CATSRGGTSGSYEQYF. Here the CDR3 DNA reads TGTGCCACCAGCAGAGGGGGGACTAGCGGGTCCTACGAGCAGTACTTC. The whole variable domain, filled in from reference TRBV15 and TRBJ2-7, reads DAMVIQNPRYQVTQFGKPVTLSCSQTLNHNVMYWYQQKSSQAPKLLFHYYDKDFNNEADTPDNFQSRRPNTSFCFLDIRSPGLGDTAMYLCATSRGGTSGSYEQYFGPGTRLTVT.

The sample holds a few counts of this clone. Mismatch with germline at one junction end may stem from a read error. CDR3 in amino acids: CASSPPVLAGSSEQYF. The DNA for the CDR3 is TGTGCCAGCTCACCACCTGTGCTAGCGGGATCCTCCGAGCAGTACTTC. J is TRBJ2-7 and V is TRBV18, with 9 bases fitting TRBD2. In germline, CDR1 is KGHSH, CDR2 LQKENI. The CDR3 contains 16 residues. The variable domain in full, with the rest retrieved from reference TRBV18 and TRBJ2-7, is NAGVMQNPRHLVRRRGQEARLRCSPMKGHSHVYWYRQLPEEGLKFMVYLQKENIIDESGMPKERFSAEFPKEGPSILRIQQVVRGDSAAYFCASSPPVLAGSSEQYFGPGTRLTVT.

The V call is TRBV11-2, the J call TRBJ1-2; D is ambiguous. The germline V gene encodes CDR1 SGHAT and CDR2 FQNNGV. This CDR3 is built from 18 residues. Trimming stripped 5 bases from V and 0 bases from J, with 22 bases between. The chain's CDR3 is CASSPIAPRRLANYGYTF. The CDR3 nucleotides read TGTGCCAGCAGCCCAATTGCTCCCCGGAGGCTAGCTAACTATGGCTACACCTTC. Drawing the rest from reference TRBV11-2 and TRBJ1-2, the complete variable domain is EAGVAQSPRYKIIEKRQSVAFWCNPISGHATLYWYQQILGQGPKLLIQFQNNGVVDDSQLPKDRFSAERLKGVDSTLKIQPAKLEDSAVYLCASSPIAPRRLANYGYTFGSGTRLTVV.

This chain joins TRBV30 and TRBJ1-5, with a possible D match to TRBD1 (5 bases). The germline CDR1 and CDR2 sequences are GTSNPN and SVGIG (reference sequence). V lost 3 bases to trimming and J lost 2 bases, with 23 bases between them. The CDR3 covers 18 residues. The CDR3 here is CAWSPRAGLSGGNQPQHF. DNA of the CDR3: TGTGCCTGGAGCCCCCGGGCGGGACTTTCGGGAGGCAATCAGCCCCAGCATTTT.

This clone has just one count. The chain has TRBV7-8 and TRBJ1-4; 7 bases are shared with TRBD1. This CDR3 region has 16 residues. Germline CDR1 and CDR2: SGHVS and FQNEAQ. After removal of 4 bases from V and 4 bases from J, the junction contained 9 bases not matched to a gene. In DNA, the CDR3 is TGTGCCAGCAGCTCAAGGGTCCACAGGGGTAATGAAAAACTGTTTTTT. This codes for CASSSRVHRGNEKLFF.

The chain has TRBV6-5 and TRBJ1-1; TRBD1 aligns across 8 bases. Germline CDR1 and CDR2: MNHEY and SVGAGI. V was clipped by 0 bases and J by 2 bases; unmatched bases: 2. CDR3 length: 15 amino acids. The CDR3 is CASSYSGTGNTEAFF. CDR3 DNA: TGTGCCAGCAGTTACTCAGGGACAGGAAACACTGAAGCTTTCTTT.

V is TRBV9 and J is TRBJ2-7; 12 positions agree with TRBD1. CDR1 and CDR2 (germline): SGDLS, YYNGEE. The V and J ends lost 4 bases and 5 bases, in that order; junction bases with no gene match: 7. CDR3 length: 15 residues. This chain's CDR3 is CASSLQGQGAHEQYF. The CDR3 DNA is TGTGCCAGCAGCCTCCAGGGACAGGGGGCCCACGAGCAGTACTTC.

The chain links TRBV2 to TRBJ1-5, with D possibly matching TRBD1 (5 bases). The V end lost 4 bases, the J end lost 1 base, and 11 bases lay between the germline ends. Per the germline V gene, CDR1 is SNHLY and CDR2 is FYNNEI. The CDR3 sequence is 15 residues long. The CDR3: CASSVLGASNQPQHF. The CDR3 DNA is TGTGCCAGCAGTGTGCTAGGGGCCAGCAATCAGCCCCAGCATTTT.

The chain links TRBV10-1 to TRBJ2-1; D is unclear. Germline CDR1 and CDR2: WNHNN and SYGVQD (reference sequence). CDR3 size: 10 residues. The ends were cut back, 8 bases at V and 6 bases at J, with 5 bases in the middle. This CDR3 reads CASRCNEQFF. Written as DNA, the CDR3 is TGCGCCAGCCGTTGCAATGAGCAGTTCTTC.

This chain joins TRBV28 and TRBJ1-2; tentatively, D is TRBD1 (6 bases). Germline V CDR1 and CDR2: MDHEN, SYDVKM. The ends were cut back, 4 bases at V and 7 bases at J, with 10 bases in the middle. This CDR3 is built from 12 residues. The chain's CDR3 is CASSSQGSGYTF. Here the CDR3 DNA reads TGTGCCAGCAGTTCACAGGGCTCTGGCTACACCTTC.

V and J are TRBV9 and TRBJ2-1; TRBD2 matches 10 bases. The CDR3 runs to 14 residues. Germline CDR1 SGDLS, CDR2 YYNGEE. V shed 6 bases, J shed 6 bases, and the junction held 6 bases outside the gene matches. CDR3: CASNPSGSPNEQFF. The CDR3 DNA reads TGTGCCAGCAATCCTAGCGGGAGTCCCAATGAGCAGTTCTTC.

This clone showed up just a few times. The chain combines TRBV19 with TRBJ2-7, with D possibly TRBD1 on 6 matching bases. The CDR3 is made up of 14 amino acids. Germline V gene data show CDR1 as LNHDA and CDR2 as SQIVND (reference sequence). Deletions cut 5 bases from V and 3 bases from J, with 14 bases between. DNA for the CDR3: TGTGCCAGTAGTCACAACAGGGAACTCTACGAGCAGTACTTC. This encodes CASSHNRELYEQYF. The variable domain in full, with the rest retrieved from reference TRBV19 and TRBJ2-7, is DGGITQSPKYLFRKEGQNVTLSCEQNLNHDAMYWYRQDPGQGLRLIYYSQIVNDFQKGDIAEGYSVSREKKESFPLTVTSAQKNPTAFYLCASSHNRELYEQYFGPGTRLTVT.

V and J are TRBV6-5 and TRBJ2-7; maybe TRBD1 (6 bases). Trimming took 4 bases from V and 11 from J, leaving 24 bases between them. Germline CDR1 reads MNHEY; CDR2 reads SVGAGI. The CDR3 runs to 15 residues. In DNA, the CDR3 is TGTGCCAGCAGTTCCTCTATCTTTACAGGGACCCTAGAGTACTTC. It codes for CASSSSIFTGTLEYF.

This chain connects TRBV28 to TRBJ1-5, with D tentatively TRBD1 (6 bases). CDR3 size: 15 residues. The V and J ends lost 6 bases and 2 bases respectively, with 14 bases between them. The germline V gene has CDR1 MDHEN and CDR2 SYDVKM. This CDR3 reads CASSPTGSGNQPQHF. In DNA form, the CDR3 reads TGTGCCAGCAGCCCTACAGGGAGCGGCAATCAGCCCCAGCATTTT.

Comment on this clone: Other DNA sequences in this sample translate to the same CDR3. V gene TRBV27 combines with J gene TRBJ2-7; D is ambiguous. V lost 3 bases to trimming and J lost 6 bases, with 6 bases between them. The germline gives CDR1 MNHEY, CDR2 SMNVEV (reference sequence). The CDR3 sequence is 11 residues long. CDR3 bases: TGTGCCAGCAGTTTTTCCGGCGAGCAGTACTTC. Its protein is CASSFSGEQYF.

This clone was detected once. The gene calls are TRBV27 and TRBJ2-1; 8 bases map to TRBD2. Germline CDR1 and CDR2: MNHEY and SMNVEV (reference sequence). The length of the CDR3 is 15 residues. With V trimmed by 6 bases and J by 4 bases, 8 bases remained unmatched. CDR3 DNA sequence: TGTGCCAGCAGCCGCACGGTAGCGGGGTACAATGAGCAGTTCTTC. The encoded protein is CASSRTVAGYNEQFF.

V usage is TRBV5-1 and J usage is TRBJ2-1; a weak D match, TRBD2 (6 bases). With 4 bases removed from V and 10 bases from J, the gap between germline ends came to 18 bases. Germline CDR1 reads SGHRS; CDR2 reads YFSETQ. The CDR3 consists of 14 residues. CDR3 DNA sequence: TGCGCCAGCAGCCAAACGGGACTCCTGGACGAGCAGTTCTTC. Translating it yields CASSQTGLLDEQFF.

This clone appeared a single time. The same CDR3 is also encoded by other DNA sequences in this sample. The chain uses TRBV5-5 and TRBJ2-7, with TRBD1 matching over 8 bases. The trim removed 1 base at V and 4 bases at J, leaving 1 base unmatched. This CDR3 has 13 amino acids. In germline, CDR1 is SGHKS, CDR2 YYEKEE (reference sequence). The CDR3 protein is CASSLQGAYEQYF. Here the CDR3 DNA reads TGTGCCAGCAGCTTGCAGGGGGCGTACGAGCAGTACTTC.

This chain uses TRBV18 with TRBJ1-2; 8 nucleotides line up with TRBD1. The CDR3 loop spans 14 amino acids. From germline, CDR1 is KGHSH and CDR2 LQKENI. V lost 3 bases and J lost 5; bases outside the gene matches: 5. Written as DNA, the CDR3 is TGTGCCAGCTCACCGGAACGGACAGGGTATGGCTACACCTTC. Protein sequence: CASSPERTGYGYTF.

V and J are TRBV7-9 and TRBJ2-1; 9 bases align to TRBD2. The CDR3 consists of 18 residues. With V trimmed by 3 bases and J by 0 bases, 9 bases remained unmatched. Germline V gene sequence: CDR1 SEHNR, CDR2 FQNEAQ (reference sequence). The CDR3 loop reads CASSFDERGAPSYNEQFF. CDR3 sequence (DNA): TGTGCCAGCAGCTTCGATGAGCGGGGGGCCCCCTCCTACAATGAGCAGTTCTTC.

This clone was seen more than once but under ten times. This chain joins TRBV2 and TRBJ1-5; D might be TRBD1 (6 bases). This CDR3 is 13 amino acids long. The V and J ends lost 6 bases and 0 bases respectively, with 6 bases between them. Germline V gene data show CDR1 as SNHLY and CDR2 as FYNNEI. CDR3 coding DNA: TGTGCCAGCAGGGACAGTAGCAATCAGCCCCAGCATTTT. Protein product: CASRDSSNQPQHF.

The DNA of the CDR3 is TGTGCCACCACAGGGCGATTCACTGAAGCTTTCTTT. Amino acids: CATTGRFTEAFF. The chain recombines TRBV19 with TRBJ1-1; a weak D match, TRBD1 (6 bases). CDR3 length equals 12 residues. V gave up 10 bases and J gave up 4 bases, with 13 bases separating them. Germline V gene lookup returns CDR1 LNHDA and CDR2 SQIVND (reference sequence).

The chain employs TRBV27 and TRBJ2-2; 15 nucleotides line up with TRBD2. The CDR3 consists of 19 residues. Trimming removed 5 bases from V and 3 bases from J; junction bases left unmatched: 10. Germline assignment: CDR1 MNHEY and CDR2 SMNVEV (reference sequence). DNA for the CDR3: TGTGCCAGCAGTCCCCGGACTAGCGGGAGGGAGTACGACACCGGGGAGCTGTTTTTT. It translates to CASSPRTSGREYDTGELFF.

This clone is a singleton in its sample. The rearrangement uses TRBV2 and TRBJ1-3; a possible D gene is TRBD1 (6 bases). Germline V lookup: CDR1 SNHLY, CDR2 FYNNEI. Trimming stripped 5 bases from V and 0 bases from J, with 14 bases between. This CDR3 has 16 residues. CDR3: CASSRLSDSSGNTIYF. In DNA, the CDR3 is TGTGCCAGCAGTCGGTTGTCGGACAGCTCTGGAAACACCATATATTTT.

The CDR3 loop reads CASSLWAQGAKNIQYF. In DNA, the CDR3 is TGTGCCAGCAGTTTATGGGCTCAGGGGGCCAAAAACATTCAGTACTTC. The chain joins TRBV27 to TRBJ2-4, with D possibly TRBD1 on 6 matching bases. Trimming removed 1 base at V and 1 base at J, with 11 bases between. CDR1 is MNHEY, CDR2 SMNVEV, per germline (reference sequence). The CDR3 runs to 16 residues.

The chain has TRBV7-9 and TRBJ2-3; TRBD2 matches at 7 bases. Germline CDR1 is SEHNR and CDR2 is FQNEAQ (reference sequence). J was trimmed by 3 bases and V by 10 bases; bases with no gene match: 13. The CDR3 extends over 15 amino acids. CDR3 residues: CATNWDQGGTDTQYF. CDR3 DNA sequence: TGTGCCACTAACTGGGACCAGGGAGGGACAGATACGCAGTATTTT.

The genes are TRBV10-1 and TRBJ2-2, with unresolved D. The CDR3 sequence is 16 residues long. Germline V gene data show CDR1 as WNHNN and CDR2 as SYGVQD (reference sequence). With 6 bases removed from V and 0 bases from J, the gap between germline ends came to 14 bases. The CDR3 DNA sequence: TGCGCCAGCAGGGCAGTTTTCCTTTCGAACACCGGGGAGCTGTTTTTT. Translating it yields CASRAVFLSNTGELFF.

In nucleotides, the CDR3 is TGCGCCAGCAGTGAGTCGACAGGGCGAGGAGAGACCCAGTACTTC. Translated, it gives CASSESTGRGETQYF. This sequence joins TRBV10-1 and TRBJ2-5; TRBD1 matches 7 bases. After removal of 0 bases from V and 4 bases from J, the junction contained 5 bases not matched to a gene. The CDR3 consists of 15 residues. Germline V gene lookup returns CDR1 WNHNN and CDR2 SYGVQD (reference sequence).

This clone showed up just once. The rearrangement links TRBV10-2 to TRBJ1-5; maybe TRBD1 (5 bases). The V gene lost 4 bases and the J gene lost 0 bases, with 10 bases spanning the gap. This CDR3 region has 15 residues. The V gene's germline CDR1 is WSHSY and CDR2 SAAADI. CDR3 coding DNA: TGCGCCAGCAGTGTGGGGCCGTTTAGCAATCAGCCCCAGCATTTT. This translates into CASSVGPFSNQPQHF.

The chain carries TRBV5-1 and TRBJ2-1, with 13 bases identical to TRBD2. The J segment lost 3 bases and the V segment lost 2 bases, leaving 2 bases of the junction unmatched. The CDR3 totals 16 residues. CDR1 SGHRS and CDR2 YFSETQ come from the germline V gene. CDR3 DNA sequence: TGCGCCAGCAGCTTCACTAGCGGGGGGGACTACAATGAGCAGTTCTTC. Its translation: CASSFTSGGDYNEQFF.